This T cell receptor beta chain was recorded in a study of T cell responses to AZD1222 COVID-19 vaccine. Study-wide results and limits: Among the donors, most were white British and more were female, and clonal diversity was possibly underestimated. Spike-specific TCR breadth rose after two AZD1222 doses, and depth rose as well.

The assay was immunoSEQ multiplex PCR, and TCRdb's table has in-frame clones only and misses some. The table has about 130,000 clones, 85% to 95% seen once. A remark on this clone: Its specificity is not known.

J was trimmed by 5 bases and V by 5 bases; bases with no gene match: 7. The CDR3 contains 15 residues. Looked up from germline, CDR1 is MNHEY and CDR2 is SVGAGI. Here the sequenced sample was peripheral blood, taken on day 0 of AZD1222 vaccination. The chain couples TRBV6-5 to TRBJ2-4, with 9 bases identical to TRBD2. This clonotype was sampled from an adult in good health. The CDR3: CASSRGRGGQNIQYF. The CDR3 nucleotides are TGTGCCAGCAGTAGAGGGCGGGGGGGCCAAAACATTCAGTACTTC.